This T cell receptor beta chain was identified during a study of neoadjuvant anti-PD-1 for oral cavity cancer. Turning to the study itself: Non-progressing patients received a fourth nivolumab dose near day 43, then surgery on days 50-56.

Two replicates per tumor sample, mostly from roughly 4.8 ug of genomic DNA. Profiling relied on immunoSEQ multiplex PCR, and the TCRdb table lists in-frame clones only, not all of them. Here the sample spans around 35,000 clones, 35% to 40% being singletons. Germline CDR1 SGHRS, CDR2 YFSETQ. Trimming at V came to 4 bases and at J to 5 bases, leaving 5 bases not matched to a gene. The CDR3 has 14 residues. Broader study findings: Larger post-treatment preexisting tumor clones tracked with greater tumor shrinkage. TCR analyses covered only a few patients per response group.

Details on this clone: Its antigen remains unknown.

Specified time point: after neoadjuvant nivolumab, at surgical resection. The chain uses TRBV5-1 and TRBJ2-1; 8 bases line up with TRBD1. The sequencing here drew on tumor tissue, taken after nivolumab (anti-PD-1) treatment. This TCR came from a person between 40 and 80 years old with oral cavity squamous cell carcinoma. The CDR3 DNA sequence: TGCGCCAGCAGCCCGGACAGGGAGAACAATGAGCAGTTCTTC. Amino acids: CASSPDRENNEQFF.